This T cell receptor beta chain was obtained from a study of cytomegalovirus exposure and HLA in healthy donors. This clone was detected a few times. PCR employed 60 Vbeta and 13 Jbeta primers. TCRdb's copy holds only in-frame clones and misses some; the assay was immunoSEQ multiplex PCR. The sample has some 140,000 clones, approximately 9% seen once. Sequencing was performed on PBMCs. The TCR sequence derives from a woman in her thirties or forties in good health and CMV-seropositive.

The CDR3 loop is CASSYSNTETQYF. The CDR3 region has the DNA TGTGCCAGCAGTTACTCGAACACAGAGACCCAGTACTTC. The rearrangement uses TRBV6-5 and TRBJ2-5; D unresolved. The CDR3 length is 13 residues. Per the germline V gene, CDR1 is MNHEY and CDR2 is SVGAGI. V was clipped by 0 bases and J by 4 bases, with 6 bases between them.